This T cell receptor beta chain was identified during a study of OX40 agonist ivuxolimab in advanced cancers. This table comes from immunoSEQ multiplex PCR, and its TCRdb copy is limited to in-frame clones, with some not included. The repertoire holds roughly 60,000 clones, with about 91% as singletons. The CDR3 is 16 residues long. Germline CDR1 reads SGHNT; CDR2 reads YYREEE (reference sequence). V was pared by 4 bases and J by 0 bases, with 13 bases between. This chain uses TRBV5-4 with TRBJ2-2; no firm D call. Sequencing used CD4+ or CD8+ T cells sorted from blood, obtained in a trial of the OX40 agonist ivuxolimab. The sequence was obtained from an adult with an advanced solid tumor such as melanoma, head and neck, liver or kidney cancer. CDR3 region: CASSPLPRTNTGELFF. CDR3 coding DNA: TGTGCCAGCAGCCCACTCCCTAGGACGAACACCGGGGAGCTGTTTTTT.